Sequencing of this T cell receptor beta chain was carried out in a study of blood T cells in healthy people across ages. The second PCR ran about 6 to 12 cycles with a sample-barcoded 5' primer and J-beta primers. TCRdb called the 5' RACE reads again in MiXCR, with one record for every CDR3 protein. The table has hundreds of thousands of distinct CDR3 sequences, under 65% seen once. This CDR3 is built from 13 residues. The V gene's germline CDR1 is KGHSH and CDR2 LQKENI. V lost 0 bases, J lost 2 bases, and 5 bases lay in between. This clonotype was counted at least ten times. V and J are TRBV18 and TRBJ2-7, with D uncertain. The sequenced sample was blood. The sequence came from a woman at least 80 years old in good health. CDR3 amino acids: CASSPPGTYEQYF. The CDR3 DNA reads TGTGCCAGCTCACCACCTGGGACCTACGAGCAGTACTTC.